The 21 T cell receptor beta chains reported below all come from one sample, sequenced in a study of blood T cells in healthy people across ages. For the second PCR, which ran for roughly 7 to 11 cycles, a sample-barcoded 5' primer and a J-beta primer mix were used. TCRdb ran MiXCR on the 5' RACE reads and lists one entry per CDR3 protein. The repertoire consists of fewer than 700,000 distinct CDR3 sequences, with around 50% occurring once and the leading ten covering approximately 25%. Input material: blood. These receptor sequences come from a man older than 75 in good health.

This clonotype was seen a handful of times. V usage is TRBV7-9 and J usage is TRBJ1-4, with 7 bases aligning to TRBD1. CDR3 length: 16 amino acids. The trim removed 5 bases at V and 2 bases at J, leaving 8 bases unmatched. Germline V CDR1 and CDR2: SEHNR, FQNEAQ (reference sequence). CDR3 in DNA: TGTGCCAGCAGCGCCGACAGGGCTGGGACTAATGAAAAACTGTTTTTT. Translation: CASSADRAGTNEKLFF.

This chain links TRBV7-8 with TRBJ2-4; 7 positions match TRBD1. The tail of the sequence fits TRBJ2-7 better, so the J call may be wrong. The CDR3 has 16 amino acids. CDR1 is SGHVS and CDR2 is FQNEAQ in the germline V gene. The CDR3 sequence is CASSTRTDRAKYEQYF. The CDR3, as DNA: TGTGCCAGCAGCACCCGTACCGACAGGGCCAAATACGAGCAGTACTTC.

The gene calls are TRBV5-1 and TRBJ2-7; D is perhaps TRBD1 (6 bases). Germline loops: CDR1 SGHRS, CDR2 YFSETQ. The CDR3 is made up of 15 amino acids. Trimming took 4 bases from V and 0 from J, leaving 14 bases between them. CDR3 coding DNA: TGCGCCAGCAGCCCTCGGGACACCAGCTCCTACGAGCAGTACTTC. It translates to CASSPRDTSSYEQYF.

This clonotype was observed a few times. This rearrangement joins TRBV7-2 to TRBJ2-7, with 10 bases matching TRBD1. Judging by the DNA end, TRBJ2-5 fits better; the J call may be wrong. CDR1 is SGHTA, CDR2 FQGNSA, per germline. This CDR3 comprises 16 residues. CDR3 residues: CASSLGAGQGYETQYF. The CDR3 coding sequence is TGTGCCAGCAGCTTAGGCGCGGGACAGGGGTATGAGACCCAGTACTTC.

The gene calls are TRBV24-1 and TRBJ2-7; no firm D call. The end of the DNA fits TRBJ2-5 better, so the J call may be wrong. CDR3 length equals 13 residues. The germline V gene has CDR1 KGHDR and CDR2 SFDVKD. The CDR3 DNA sequence: TGTGCCACCAGTGATTTTGGGGAAGAGACCCAGTACTTC. It yields the protein CATSDFGEETQYF.

This clonotype was counted between two and nine times. V and J are TRBV5-1 and TRBJ2-1; TRBD1 aligns across 11 bases. The CDR3 contains 14 residues. V shed 4 bases, J shed 6 bases, and the junction held 3 bases outside the gene matches. Germline V CDR1 and CDR2: SGHRS, YFSETQ. This CDR3 is CASSHGTGGNEQFF. The CDR3 DNA reads TGCGCCAGCAGCCACGGGACAGGGGGCAATGAGCAGTTCTTC.

The chain joins TRBV29-1 to TRBJ2-3; D is unclear. The CDR3 has 12 residues. From germline, CDR1 is SQVTM and CDR2 ANQGSEA. V shed 1 base and J shed 5 bases, with 7 bases lying between them. CDR3 nucleotides: TGCAGCGTTGAAGGGTACGGAGATACGCAGTATTTT. This sequence encodes CSVEGYGDTQYF.

In its sample, this clonotype was seen a few times. This chain links TRBV12-3 or TRBV12-4 with TRBJ2-1; D is undetermined. The CDR3 is 15 residues long. The ends were cut back, 4 bases at V and 5 bases at J, with 15 bases in the middle. The CDR3 region has the DNA TGTGCCAGCAGTTCAGGCTCCAGAGCGCACAATGAGCAGTTCTTC. Translating gives CASSSGSRAHNEQFF.

There are a few counts of this clonotype. V and J are TRBV29-1 and TRBJ1-1, with D possibly matching TRBD1 (5 bases). Germline CDR1 SQVTM, CDR2 ANQGSEA. Trimming pared 6 bases from V and 5 bases from J, leaving 13 bases between. This CDR3 region has 12 residues. CDR3 bases: TGCAGCGTGGACACCCCGGTTACTGAAGCTTTCTTT. Translated: CSVDTPVTEAFF.

This chain links TRBV7-6 with TRBJ1-4; a weak D match, TRBD1 (5 bases). CDR3 length equals 14 residues. CDR1 SGHVS and CDR2 FNYEAQ come from the germline V gene. The V end was cut by 1 base, the J end by 4 bases, with 7 bases between. The CDR3: CASSLDRINEKLFF. CDR3 coding DNA: TGTGCCAGCAGCTTAGACAGGATTAATGAAAAACTGTTTTTT.

This clonotype was counted a single time. This chain joins TRBV28 and TRBJ2-7; D possibly corresponds to TRBD1 (6 bases). CDR1 is MDHEN, CDR2 SYDVKM, per germline. V lost 3 bases to trimming and J lost 2 bases, with 14 bases between them. This CDR3 is built from 15 residues. CDR3 residues: CASSLGAAFPYEQYF. CDR3 bases: TGTGCCAGCAGTTTGGGGGCAGCCTTTCCCTACGAGCAGTACTTC.

The chain couples TRBV20-1 to TRBJ2-3, with D perhaps TRBD2 (5 bases). Per the germline V gene, CDR1 is DFQATT and CDR2 is SNEGSKA (reference sequence). The ends were cut back, 3 bases at V and 3 bases at J, with 13 bases in the middle. There are 14 residues in the CDR3. This CDR3 reads CSARRAGQTDTQYF. In DNA form, the CDR3 reads TGCAGTGCTAGGCGGGCAGGTCAAACAGATACGCAGTATTTT.

The chain combines TRBV7-2 with TRBJ2-1; a possible D gene is TRBD1 (6 bases). V dropped 6 bases and J dropped 1 base, with 10 bases sitting between them. Germline V lookup: CDR1 SGHTA, CDR2 FQGNSA. The CDR3 has 14 amino acids. This CDR3 is CASSQGLSYNEQFF. For the CDR3, the DNA is TGTGCCAGCAGTCAGGGGCTTTCCTACAATGAGCAGTTCTTC.

This clonotype was detected a few times. The V call is TRBV29-1, the J call TRBJ2-3; no reliable D call. The CDR3 extends over 10 amino acids. Trimming removed 6 bases from V and 6 bases from J, with 7 bases in between. Germline CDR1 is SQVTM and CDR2 is ANQGSEA. DNA for the CDR3: TGCAGCGTCGAGACCGATACGCAGTATTTT. It specifies CSVETDTQYF.

The chain couples TRBV7-2 to TRBJ2-5; 7 positions agree with TRBD1. The end of the DNA is better explained by TRBJ2-7, so the J call may be wrong. The CDR3 runs 13 residues. The germline V gene encodes CDR1 SGHTA and CDR2 FQGNSA. CDR3 protein: CASSSGQNNEQYF. For the CDR3, the DNA is TGTGCCAGCAGCTCGGGACAGAATAACGAGCAGTACTTC.

The chain is built from TRBV3-1 and TRBJ1-1; D gene ambiguous. CDR3 length: 17 residues. Between the trimmed V and J ends, which lost 2 bases and 4 bases, there was a span of 20 bases. CDR1 LGHDT and CDR2 YNNKEL come from the germline V gene (reference sequence). Here the CDR3 DNA reads TGTGCCAGCAGCCAAAACTACCGAAGGGCGTGGGGCACTGAAGCTTTCTTT. As protein: CASSQNYRRAWGTEAFF. Filled out from reference TRBV3-1 and TRBJ1-1, the complete variable domain reads DTAVSQTPKYLVTQMGNDKSIKCEQNLGHDTMYWYKQDSKKFLKIMFSYNNKELIINETVPNRFSPKSPDKAHLNLHINSLELGDSAVYFCASSQNYRRAWGTEAFFGQGTRLTVV.

The chain combines TRBV7-6 with TRBJ1-5; 10 nucleotides line up with TRBD1. This CDR3 comprises 17 residues. After removal of 1 base from V and 7 bases from J, the junction contained 10 bases not matched to a gene. CDR1 and CDR2 (germline): SGHVS, FNYEAQ. CDR3 region: CASSLDPPGTGVQPQHF. CDR3 sequence (DNA): TGTGCCAGCAGCTTAGATCCTCCCGGGACAGGGGTACAGCCCCAGCATTTT.

J is TRBJ2-7 and V is TRBV20-1; 13 nucleotides line up with TRBD2. The germline CDR1 and CDR2 sequences are DFQATT and SNEGSKA (reference sequence). The CDR3 has 14 amino acids. V lost 5 bases, J lost 5 bases, and 6 bases stayed unmatched. CDR3 DNA: TGCAGTGCTGCTCGGACTAGCGGGAGAGACGAGCAGTACTTC. Translation: CSAARTSGRDEQYF.

This clonotype appeared once. This chain links TRBV6-2 or TRBV6-3 with TRBJ2-3, with D perhaps matching TRBD2 (6 bases). Trimming stripped 0 bases from V and 5 bases from J, with 15 bases between. Germline CDR1 reads MNHEY; CDR2 reads SVGEGT. The CDR3 loop spans 16 amino acids. Here the CDR3 reads CASSYSTGGDQDTQYF. CDR3 DNA sequence: TGTGCCAGCAGTTACTCAACGGGCGGGGATCAAGATACGCAGTATTTT.

The V call is TRBV4-1, the J call TRBJ2-1; tentative D call: TRBD2 (7 bases). CDR1 and CDR2 from the germline V gene are MGHRA and YSYEKL. Trimming cost V 0 bases and J 7 bases, with 19 bases left between them. There are 17 residues in the CDR3. In DNA form, the CDR3 reads TGCGCCAGCAGCCAAGATGAAAGGACGGGGGGCTTAAATGAGCAGTTCTTC. Translation gives CASSQDERTGGLNEQFF.

This chain links TRBV7-2 with TRBJ2-5, with 7 bases lining up with TRBD2. CDR1 and CDR2 (germline): SGHTA, FQGNSA. The CDR3 consists of 14 residues. V dropped 3 bases and J dropped 5; count of bases not matched to a gene: 6. CDR3 bases: TGTGCCAGCAGCTTCCGGCGGGAGAGGGAGACCCAGTACTTC. This translates into CASSFRRERETQYF.